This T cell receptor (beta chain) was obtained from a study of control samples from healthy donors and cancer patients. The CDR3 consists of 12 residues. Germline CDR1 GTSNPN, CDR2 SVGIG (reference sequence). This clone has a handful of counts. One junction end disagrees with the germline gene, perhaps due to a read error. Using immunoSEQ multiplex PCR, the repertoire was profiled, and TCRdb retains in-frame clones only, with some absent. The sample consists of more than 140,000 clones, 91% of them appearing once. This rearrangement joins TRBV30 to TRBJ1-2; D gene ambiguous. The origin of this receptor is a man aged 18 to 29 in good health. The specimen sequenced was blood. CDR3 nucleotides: TGTGCCTGGAGTCCTAACCTAGGGAAGATAGCCTTC. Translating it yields CAWSPNLGKIAF. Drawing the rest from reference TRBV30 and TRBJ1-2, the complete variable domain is SQTIHQWPATLVQPVGSPLSLECTVEGTSNPNLYWYRQAAGRGLQLLFYSVGIGQISSEVPQNLSASRPQDRQFILSSKKLLLSDSGFYLCAWSPNLGKIAFGSGTRLTVV.